The clone carrying this T cell receptor beta chain was counted a few times. TCRdb itself ran the RT-PCR reads through MiXCR, one entry per CDR3 protein. In the table there are approximately 480,000 distinct CDR3 sequences, 9.5% to 13% of which are singletons. This entry is derived from a study of response to subunit inactivated influenza vaccine. The CDR3 extends over 15 amino acids. The V end was cut by 0 bases, the J end by 10 bases, with 13 bases between. Germline values: CDR1 LGHNA, CDR2 YSLEER. This rearrangement joins TRBV4-3 to TRBJ1-6; D is undetermined. This sequence originates from a man aged 50 to 59 who received an inactivated influenza vaccine. Material: PBMCs from blood, obtained about 40 days after vaccination. CDR3 nucleotide sequence: TGCGCCAGCAGCCAAGAAGTTGGGCCCCCCTCACCCCTCCACTTT. It specifies CASSQEVGPPSPLHF.